This T cell receptor beta chain is from a study of molecular identifiers for immune sequencing clone quantification. Looked up from germline, CDR1 is MNHEY and CDR2 is SMNVEV (reference sequence). CDR3 size: 13 residues. With respect to this clonotype: Its matching antigen is unknown. An end of the junction differs from the germline gene, which may be a read error.

TCR libraries were built in bulk with a published protocol and specific TCR primers. TCRdb itself ran the PCR reads through MiXCR, one entry per CDR3 protein. The data contain 400,000 to 600,000 distinct CDR3 sequences, about a fifth of them singletons. Study observations and caveats: Clones that exceeded 20 RNA copies held over 98% of effector molecules, yet under 1% in naive cells.

This clonotype was obtained from a human donor in good health. Some libraries in this study had Jurkat cell RNA spiked in. The source material was naive CD8+ T cells from blood, with Jurkat cell RNA spiked in. Indicated subset: FACS-sorted CD8+CD4-CCR7+CD45RA+ naive T cells. The V gene is TRBV27, the J gene TRBJ1-5; D gene ambiguous. CDR3 bases: TGTGCCTGCAGTACAATTAGCAATCAGCCCCAGCATTTT. This gives the protein CACSTISNQPQHF.